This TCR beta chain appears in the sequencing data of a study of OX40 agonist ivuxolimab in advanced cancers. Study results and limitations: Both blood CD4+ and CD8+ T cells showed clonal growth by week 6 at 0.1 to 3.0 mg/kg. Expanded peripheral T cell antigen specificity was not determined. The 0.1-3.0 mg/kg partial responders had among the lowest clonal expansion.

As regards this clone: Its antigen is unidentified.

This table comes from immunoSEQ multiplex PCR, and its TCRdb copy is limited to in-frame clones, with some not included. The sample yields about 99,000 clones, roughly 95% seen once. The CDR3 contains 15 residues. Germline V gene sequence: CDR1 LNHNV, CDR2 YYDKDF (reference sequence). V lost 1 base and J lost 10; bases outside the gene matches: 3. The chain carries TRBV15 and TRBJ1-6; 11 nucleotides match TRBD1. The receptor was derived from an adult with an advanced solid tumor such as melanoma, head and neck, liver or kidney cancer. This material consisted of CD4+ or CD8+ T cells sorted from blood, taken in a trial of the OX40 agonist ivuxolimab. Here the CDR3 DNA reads TGTGCCACCAGCAGAGGGGGACAGGGGGACTCACCCCTCCACTTT. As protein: CATSRGGQGDSPLHF.